Shown below are 30 T cell receptor beta chains from a single sample sequenced in a study of post-analysis software for immune sequencing data. Study-level points and caveats: When patients were compared with controls, four or five TRBV segments were more frequent, TRBV5-6, TRBV5-1 and TRBV20-1 among them.

These receptors' targets are unknown. Unique molecular identifiers featured in each of the TCR beta cDNA libraries. A single record per CDR3 protein comes from TCRdb applying MiXCR to the PCR reads. Of approximately 360,000 distinct CDR3 sequences in the sample, about a third were seen once. The sequenced material came from blood. The receptors shown here come from a girl aged 10 to 17 with multiple sclerosis.

At least ten counts were recorded for this clonotype. The CDR3 sequence: CASSVGTGSYTDTQYF. The DNA of the CDR3 is TGTGCCAGCAGCGTTGGGACAGGTAGTTACACAGATACGCAGTATTTT. This chain links TRBV9 with TRBJ2-3; TRBD1 agrees at 8 bases. There are 16 residues in the CDR3. Germline CDR1 SGDLS, CDR2 YYNGEE. The ends lost 2 bases at V and 2 bases at J; junction bases unmatched: 7.

CDR3: CSARAAGGLNTGELFF. The CDR3 DNA reads TGCAGTGCTAGAGCAGCGGGGGGTCTGAACACCGGGGAGCTGTTTTTT. The rearrangement links TRBV20-1 to TRBJ2-2; 9 nucleotides align to TRBD2. Germline assignment: CDR1 DFQATT and CDR2 SNEGSKA (reference sequence). V was clipped by 1 base and J by 1 base; unmatched bases: 4. The CDR3 length is 16 residues.

This rearrangement joins TRBV28 to TRBJ2-1, with D possibly TRBD2 on 6 matching bases. Trimming took 3 bases from V and 2 from J, leaving 11 bases between them. Germline V gene data show CDR1 as MDHEN and CDR2 as SYDVKM. The length of the CDR3 is 15 residues. The CDR3 spells CASSFPDYPYNEQFF. Here the CDR3 DNA reads TGTGCCAGCAGTTTTCCGGACTACCCCTACAATGAGCAGTTCTTC.

The chain carries TRBV20-1 and TRBJ2-7, with TRBD1 matching 10 bases. Germline V gives CDR1 DFQATT, CDR2 SNEGSKA (reference sequence). This CDR3 region has 13 residues. The V and J ends lost 1 base and 6 bases, in that order; junction bases with no gene match: 3. CDR3 nucleotide sequence: TGCAGTGCTAGAGGCCGGACAGGGGGCGAGCAGTACTTC. This codes for CSARGRTGGEQYF.

This clonotype was found many times. This sequence joins TRBV25-1 and TRBJ2-5, with D unclear. CDR1 is MGHDK and CDR2 is SYGVNS in the germline V gene. The V end lost 6 bases, the J end lost 4 bases, and 15 bases lay between the germline ends. The CDR3 sequence is 14 residues long. The CDR3 reads CASSTRVGRETQYF. CDR3 nucleotide sequence: TGTGCCAGCAGCACCCGGGTCGGGCGAGAGACCCAGTACTTC.

Remarks on this clonotype: A junction boundary mismatches the germline segment, possibly from a read error. The chain employs TRBV9 and TRBJ1-1; a possible D gene is TRBD1 (5 bases). From germline, CDR1 is SGDLS and CDR2 YYNGEE. This CDR3 region has 15 residues. CDR3 sequence (DNA): TGTGCCAGCAGCGTCCTAGGTGAGGGGCACACTGAAACTTTCTTT. It codes for CASSVLGEGHTETFF.

The V and J genes are TRBV29-1 and TRBJ1-2; D unresolved. V lost 0 bases and J 2 bases, leaving 19 bases between the germline ends. The germline gives CDR1 SQVTM, CDR2 ANQGSEA. The CDR3 length is 17 residues. CDR3 DNA sequence: TGCAGCGTTGAAGAAAGGGTTCGGGGTTCTGCGAACTATGGCTACACCTTC. Its protein is CSVEERVRGSANYGYTF.

The chain is built from TRBV12-3 or TRBV12-4 and TRBJ1-4; D not resolved. The CDR3 sequence is 12 residues long. V gave up 4 bases and J gave up 8 bases, with 8 bases separating them. This CDR3 is CASSSSREKLFF. CDR3 in DNA: TGTGCCAGCAGTTCGAGTCGCGAAAAACTGTTTTTT.

The chain is built from TRBV6-2 or TRBV6-3 and TRBJ2-7; D is unclear. Per the germline V gene, CDR1 is MNHEY and CDR2 is SVGEGT. The CDR3 extends over 12 amino acids. Trimming left V 6 bases short and J 7 bases short, with 13 bases between. The CDR3 DNA is TGTGCCAGCAGCCCACTGACGGGTGAGCAGTACTTC. Residues: CASSPLTGEQYF.

This clonotype showed up just a few times. The chain joins TRBV29-1 to TRBJ2-3, with 7 bases that match TRBD1. Germline assignment: CDR1 SQVTM and CDR2 ANQGSEA. V shed 4 bases and J 6 bases; nucleotides not matched to a gene: 4. The CDR3 is made up of 12 amino acids. CDR3 sequence: CSVGTGADTQYF. Written as DNA, the CDR3 is TGCAGCGTTGGCACAGGGGCCGATACGCAGTATTTT.

This clonotype was counted only a few times. The V gene is TRBV4-1, the J gene TRBJ2-5; the D gene is possibly TRBD2 (5 bases). CDR1 is MGHRA, CDR2 YSYEKL, per germline. The CDR3 is 15 amino acids. Trimming took 0 bases from V and 5 from J, leaving 13 bases between them. CDR3 sequence: CASSQESGREETQYF. The CDR3 nucleotides are TGCGCCAGCAGCCAAGAATCGGGGAGAGAGGAGACCCAGTACTTC.

The chain uses TRBV20-1 and TRBJ2-2, with a possible D match to TRBD1 (5 bases). Germline-derived CDR1 and CDR2 are DFQATT and SNEGSKA (reference sequence). Trimming took 0 bases from V and 4 from J, leaving 21 bases between them. This CDR3 has 18 residues. CDR3: CSARDVAGPTSFTGELFF. DNA for the CDR3: TGCAGTGCTAGAGATGTAGCAGGGCCGACTTCATTCACCGGGGAGCTGTTTTTT.

This rearrangement joins TRBV29-1 to TRBJ2-6; D unclear. Germline lookup yields CDR1 SQVTM and CDR2 ANQGSEA. The CDR3 is 12 residues long. The ends were cut back, 5 bases at V and 4 bases at J, with 6 bases in the middle. Written as DNA, the CDR3 is TGCAGCGTTAATACAGGGGCCAACGTCCTGACTTTC. It translates to CSVNTGANVLTF. Together with reference TRBV29-1 and TRBJ2-6, the CDR3 gives the full variable domain: SAVISQKPSRDICQRGTSLTIQCQVDSQVTMMFWYRQQPGQSLTLIATANQGSEATYESGFVIDKFPISRPNLTFSTLTVSNMSPEDSSIYLCSVNTGANVLTFGAGSRLTVL.

This clonotype was seen a handful of times. This rearrangement joins TRBV20-1 to TRBJ2-1; D not resolved. CDR1 and CDR2 from the germline V gene are DFQATT and SNEGSKA (reference sequence). The CDR3 sequence is 11 residues long. Trimming removed 4 bases at V and 9 bases at J, with 10 bases between. The CDR3 reads CSAIRSGEQFF. The CDR3 region has the DNA TGCAGTGCTATTAGAAGTGGTGAGCAGTTCTTC.

Only a few counts were recorded for this clonotype. The J gene is TRBJ2-1, the V gene TRBV12-5; the D is unclear. From germline, CDR1 is LGHNT and CDR2 FRNRAP. The germline V and J ends were trimmed by 7 bases and 8 bases, with 12 bases remaining between them. This CDR3 has 12 amino acids. Written as DNA, the CDR3 is TGTGCTAGTGTTCCTTCCACCTATGAGCAGTTCTTC. As protein: CASVPSTYEQFF.

This chain connects TRBV7-9 to TRBJ2-3; D is perhaps TRBD2 (7 bases). The CDR3 consists of 17 residues. Germline CDR1 SEHNR, CDR2 FQNEAQ (reference sequence). Deletions cut 2 bases from V and 2 bases from J, with 17 bases between. The CDR3 protein is CASSLPWTGGDTDTQYF. CDR3 DNA sequence: TGTGCCAGCAGCTTACCCTGGACGGGGGGCGACACAGATACGCAGTATTTT.

The count of this clonotype is one. The chain is built from TRBV3-1 and TRBJ1-6; 10 bases agree with TRBD1. The CDR3 is made up of 15 amino acids. Trimming took 3 bases from V and 11 from J; bases not matched to a gene: 7. Per germline, CDR1 LGHDT and CDR2 YNNKEL (reference sequence). The CDR3, as DNA: TGTGCCAGCAGCCAGGACCGGACAGGGGGGCCACCCCTCCACTTT. Residues: CASSQDRTGGPPLHF.

This clonotype was counted a single time. The chain couples TRBV27 to TRBJ2-1; 11 bases map to TRBD2. From germline, CDR1 is MNHEY and CDR2 SMNVEV (reference sequence). The CDR3 is 15 amino acids. With 7 bases clipped from V and 3 bases from J, the junction kept 5 bases outside the gene matches. This CDR3 is CASNLAGGHYNEQFF. The DNA of the CDR3 is TGTGCCAGCAACTTAGCGGGGGGGCACTACAATGAGCAGTTCTTC.

This clonotype was found a few times. The rearrangement joins TRBV29-1 to TRBJ2-5; the D gene could be TRBD1 or TRBD2 (5 bases each). Deletions cut 6 bases from V and 6 bases from J, with 17 bases between. Looked up from germline, CDR1 is SQVTM and CDR2 is ANQGSEA. This CDR3 contains 13 residues. The CDR3 loop is CSVCASGSKTQYF. The CDR3 DNA reads as TGCAGCGTGTGCGCTTCAGGGAGCAAGACCCAGTACTTC.

This clonotype was detected only once. This rearrangement joins TRBV5-1 to TRBJ2-1; 9 bases are a match to TRBD1. This CDR3 has 15 residues. The J segment lost 7 bases and the V segment lost 4 bases, leaving 9 bases of the junction unmatched. Germline V gives CDR1 SGHRS, CDR2 YFSETQ. The CDR3 DNA sequence: TGCGCCAGCAGCGATCGAGGGACAGGGTTGAATGAGCAGTTCTTC. Translation gives CASSDRGTGLNEQFF.

Concerning this clonotype: An end of the junction does not agree with germline; a read error may underlie this. The genes are TRBV10-3 and TRBJ1-1; D might be TRBD1 (6 bases). The CDR3 is 14 residues long. Germline CDR1 and CDR2: ENHRY and SYGVKD. The CDR3 loop is CVISAGHQNTEAFF. The CDR3 nucleotides are TGTGTCATCAGCGCGGGACACCAGAACACTGAAGCTTTCTTT.

The J gene is TRBJ1-1, the V gene TRBV7-9, with D perhaps matching TRBD1 (5 bases). CDR3 length: 16 amino acids. The V gene's germline CDR1 is SEHNR and CDR2 FQNEAQ (reference sequence). Trimming left V 2 bases short and J 2 bases short, with 15 bases between. This CDR3 is CASSLPGYPLNTEAFF. The DNA for the CDR3 is TGTGCCAGCAGCTTACCAGGGTACCCTCTCAACACTGAAGCTTTCTTT.

The V call is TRBV7-9, the J call TRBJ2-7; D perhaps matches TRBD1 (5 bases). The CDR3 is 14 residues long. Germline CDR1 reads SEHNR; CDR2 reads FQNEAQ (reference sequence). Trimming removed 5 bases at V and 1 base at J, with 12 bases between. The CDR3 region has the DNA TGTGCCAGCAGCCCCAGGGAAAGTTCCTACGAGCAGTACTTC. This codes for CASSPRESSYEQYF.

This clonotype turned up a few times. The J gene is TRBJ2-3, the V gene TRBV12-3 or TRBV12-4; D is perhaps TRBD1 (5 bases). V lost 5 bases and J lost 9, with 18 bases in between. The CDR3 spans 14 residues. The CDR3 here is CASSLISWGDTQYF. Here the CDR3 DNA reads TGTGCCAGCAGTCTTATCAGCTGGGGCGACACGCAGTATTTT.

The chain recombines TRBV5-1 with TRBJ2-5; either TRBD1 or TRBD2 may supply D (6 bases each). This CDR3 comprises 16 residues. In germline, CDR1 is SGHRS, CDR2 YFSETQ. Trimming cost V 3 bases and J 1 base, with 16 bases left between them. Written as DNA, the CDR3 is TGCGCCAGCAGCTGGAGGGGGTCTACAGGCCAAGAGACCCAGTACTTC. Protein: CASSWRGSTGQETQYF.

The chain has TRBV4-1 and TRBJ1-1; D is undetermined. The CDR3 runs 14 residues. The V end lost 1 base, the J end lost 6 bases, and 12 bases lay between the germline ends. Germline V gene data show CDR1 as MGHRA and CDR2 as YSYEKL. The CDR3 DNA is TGCGCCAGCAGCCAAGGCGGATTCTGGCCTGAAGCTTTCTTT. Translation: CASSQGGFWPEAFF.

The rearrangement links TRBV24-1 to TRBJ2-3, with a tentative D call TRBD1 (5 bases). In germline, CDR1 is KGHDR, CDR2 SFDVKD. Trimming left V 2 bases short and J 5 bases short, with 10 bases between. The CDR3 loop spans 14 amino acids. The CDR3 region is CATSDSQGGDTQYF. The CDR3, as DNA: TGTGCCACCAGTGATTCGCAGGGTGGAGATACGCAGTATTTT.

The rearrangement joins TRBV7-9 to TRBJ2-3; D gene unclear. The CDR3 length is 16 residues. Germline assignment: CDR1 SEHNR and CDR2 FQNEAQ (reference sequence). V dropped 1 base and J dropped 0 bases, with 11 bases sitting between them. DNA of the CDR3: TGTGCCAGCAGCTTAGGACATACTCCCAGCACAGATACGCAGTATTTT. It specifies CASSLGHTPSTDTQYF.

This clonotype was counted many times. This chain uses TRBV7-2 with TRBJ2-3, with a weak D call TRBD2 (5 bases). The germline CDR1 and CDR2 sequences are SGHTA and FQGNSA. This CDR3 is 13 amino acids long. Between the trimmed V and J ends, which lost 5 bases and 6 bases, there was a span of 12 bases. CDR3 sequence (DNA): TGTGCCAGCAGCACGCGTCCGGGGGATACGCAGTATTTT. Encoded protein: CASSTRPGDTQYF. Based on the CDR3 plus reference TRBV7-2 and TRBJ2-3, the full variable domain is GAGVSQSPSNKVTEKGKDVELRCDPISGHTALYWYRQSLGQGLEFLIYFQGNSAPDKSGLPSDRFSAERTGGSVSTLTIQRTQQEDSAVYLCASSTRPGDTQYFGPGTRLTVL.

The chain is built from TRBV7-8 and TRBJ1-2; the D gene is possibly TRBD1 (5 bases). The CDR3 consists of 18 residues. With 4 bases removed from V and 1 base from J, the gap between germline ends came to 22 bases. CDR1 SGHVS and CDR2 FQNEAQ come from the germline V gene. The CDR3 DNA sequence: TGTGCCAGCAGCTGGCGCGGGGGGGAAGCGCCTTTTAACTATGGCTACACCTTC. Translated, it gives CASSWRGGEAPFNYGYTF.